This T cell receptor (beta chain) stems from a study of CD4+ T cells in melanoma. General study results and limits: Diverse differentiation states were reported for melanoma neoantigen-specific CD4+ T cells. CD8+ T cell, macrophage and B cell function reportedly correlated with neoantigen-specific CD4+ T cells.

As to this clone: Its target is unknown.

The CDR3 consists of 16 residues. Deletions cut 1 base from V and 2 bases from J, with 12 bases between. The germline V gene has CDR1 SGHAT and CDR2 FQNNGV. Clones were sequenced by immunoSEQ multiplex PCR, and TCRdb holds only the in-frame ones, with some missing. Here the sample spans about 18,000 clones, roughly 80% being singletons. The sequenced sample was cells from a culture (not recorded whether cultured in vitro). V usage is TRBV11-2 and J usage is TRBJ1-3; the D gene is possibly TRBD1 (5 bases). The source of this sequence is a human donor with melanoma. CDR3 coding DNA: TGTGCCAGCAGCTTAGTGCAGGGCTCGGCTGGAAACACCATATATTTT. Amino acid sequence: CASSLVQGSAGNTIYF.